One sample yielded the 27 T cell receptor beta chains listed below, sequenced in a study of T cell clones after liver transplantation. Sequenced by immunoSEQ multiplex PCR; TCRdb stores in-frame clones only, minus some. The table includes some 45,000 clones, 86% detected once. Here the sequenced sample was CD4+ T cells from blood, taken 24 months after liver transplant. The receptors derive from a human patient who received a liver transplant. Certain T cells may be donor cells from the graft.

J is TRBJ2-2 and V is TRBV11-2; D uncertain. CDR1 is SGHAT and CDR2 is FQNNGV in the germline V gene. This CDR3 has 13 residues. Trimming removed 1 base from V and 6 bases from J, with 6 bases in between. The CDR3 region is CASSLGAAGELFF. CDR3 nucleotide sequence: TGTGCCAGCAGCTTAGGGGCGGCCGGGGAGCTGTTTTTT.

The chain links TRBV5-4 to TRBJ2-3; 10 nucleotides match TRBD2. Germline assignment: CDR1 SGHNT and CDR2 YYREEE (reference sequence). V lost 0 bases, J lost 2 bases, and 3 bases stayed unmatched. CDR3 length equals 16 residues. CDR3 in amino acids: CASSLASGGTTDTQYF. In nucleotides, the CDR3 is TGTGCCAGCAGCTTGGCTAGCGGGGGAACCACAGATACGCAGTATTTT.

The CDR3 region is CASRDRSYNEQFF. The CDR3, as DNA: TGTGCCAGCAGGGACAGATCCTACAATGAGCAGTTCTTC. The chain links TRBV6-1 to TRBJ2-1; tentatively, D is TRBD1 (6 bases). The CDR3 is made up of 13 amino acids. Per the germline V gene, CDR1 is MNHNS and CDR2 is SASEGT. Trimming took 6 bases from V and 1 from J, leaving 7 bases between them.

The gene calls are TRBV15 and TRBJ1-6; 8 bases align to TRBD1. CDR1 and CDR2 (germline): LNHNV, YYDKDF (reference sequence). The CDR3 sequence is 14 residues long. The V gene end was trimmed by 4 bases and the J gene end by 7 bases; junction bases not matched to a gene: 3. CDR3 nucleotide sequence: TGTGCCACCAGCATGGACAGGGTGAATTCACCCCTCCACTTT. Translated: CATSMDRVNSPLHF.

The gene calls are TRBV6-4 and TRBJ1-5; D is undetermined. From germline, CDR1 is MRHNA and CDR2 SNTAGT. This CDR3 spans 13 amino acids. V was trimmed by 6 bases and J by 5 bases, leaving 11 bases between them. In DNA, the CDR3 is TGTGCCAGCAGCCGAGATTGGGATCAGCCCCAGCATTTT. It encodes CASSRDWDQPQHF.

The chain has TRBV7-2 and TRBJ1-1; D is ambiguous. Trimming shortened V by 0 bases and J by 7 bases, and 9 bases separated the two germline ends. The germline gives CDR1 SGHTA, CDR2 FQGNSA. The CDR3 is 13 residues long. DNA of the CDR3: TGTGCCAGCAGCTTAGCAGGGATGGGTGAAGCTTTCTTT. Its translation is CASSLAGMGEAFF.

The chain links TRBV10-3 to TRBJ1-2; a possible D gene is TRBD1 (5 bases). V gave up 7 bases and J gave up 4 bases, with 10 bases separating them. Looked up from germline, CDR1 is ENHRY and CDR2 is SYGVKD. The CDR3 is 12 amino acids. The CDR3 spells CAIKRDVYGYTF. The CDR3 DNA follows: TGTGCCATCAAGAGGGACGTCTATGGCTACACCTTC.

J is TRBJ2-5 and V is TRBV5-1; D perhaps matches TRBD1 (6 bases). CDR3 length: 14 amino acids. With 3 bases removed from V and 5 bases from J, the gap between germline ends came to 14 bases. CDR1 and CDR2 from the germline V gene are SGHRS and YFSETQ. The CDR3 bases are TGCGCCAGCAGCTCCCCAGGGGCAGGGGAGACCCAGTACTTC. Translation: CASSSPGAGETQYF.

The genes are TRBV15 and TRBJ2-1; a possible D gene is TRBD2 (5 bases). The CDR3 extends over 16 amino acids. The V end lost 1 base, the J end lost 9 bases, and 19 bases lay between the germline ends. Germline CDR1 and CDR2: LNHNV and YYDKDF (reference sequence). The CDR3 sequence is CATSRVVSFEGSEQFF. CDR3 DNA: TGTGCCACCAGCAGAGTAGTATCGTTCGAGGGTAGTGAGCAGTTCTTC.

This chain uses TRBV6-4 with TRBJ1-5, with D possibly matching TRBD1 (6 bases). Trimming took off 3 bases at V and 6 bases at J, with 15 bases between the two ends. The length of the CDR3 is 15 residues. Germline V gene lookup returns CDR1 MRHNA and CDR2 SNTAGT. CDR3 DNA: TGTGCCAGCAGTGAAGGAACGGGGGGCGGTCAGCCCCAGCATTTT. Translating it yields CASSEGTGGGQPQHF.

V is TRBV5-1 and J is TRBJ1-6; D is undetermined. The V gene's germline CDR1 is SGHRS and CDR2 YFSETQ. The CDR3 sequence is 14 residues long. V was pared by 0 bases and J by 6 bases, with 7 bases between. CDR3 DNA sequence: TGCGCCAGCAGCTTGGACCGGTTTAATTCACCCCTCCACTTT. It specifies CASSLDRFNSPLHF.

The chain is built from TRBV18 and TRBJ1-4; 7 bases are shared with TRBD1. The CDR3 totals 15 residues. Germline V lookup: CDR1 KGHSH, CDR2 LQKENI. With 2 bases clipped from V and 6 bases from J, the junction kept 6 bases outside the gene matches. Written as DNA, the CDR3 is TGTGCCAGCTCACCAACGAGGCAGGGGGATGAAAAACTGTTTTTT. Translated: CASSPTRQGDEKLFF.

The V and J genes are TRBV28 and TRBJ1-2; 12 positions match TRBD1. J lost 8 bases, V lost 3 bases, and 7 bases had no gene match. The CDR3 contains 15 residues. CDR1 is MDHEN, CDR2 SYDVKM, per germline. The CDR3 DNA reads TGTGCCAGCAGTTTGTCGGGACAGGGGGCAAGAGGCTACACCTTC. Its protein product is CASSLSGQGARGYTF.

This chain uses TRBV5-1 with TRBJ1-1, with TRBD1 as a possible D gene (5 bases). Germline-derived CDR1 and CDR2 are SGHRS and YFSETQ. V lost 2 bases and J 5 bases, leaving 13 bases between the germline ends. There are 14 residues in the CDR3. Written as DNA, the CDR3 is TGCGCCAGCAGCTTACGTGCCCCAGGGACTGAAGCTTTCTTT. This sequence encodes CASSLRAPGTEAFF. The variable domain in full, completed from reference TRBV5-1 and TRBJ1-1, reads KAGVTQTPRYLIKTRGQQVTLSCSPISGHRSVSWYQQTPGQGLQFLFEYFSETQRNKGNFPGRFSGRQFSNSRSEMNVSTLELGDSALYLCASSLRAPGTEAFFGQGTRLTVV.

This chain links TRBV11-1 with TRBJ2-3; 13 bases map to TRBD2. CDR3 size: 18 residues. V lost 1 base to trimming and J lost 2 bases; unmatched junction nucleotides: 6. Germline CDR1 reads SGHAT; CDR2 reads FQDESV (reference sequence). The CDR3 protein is CASSLVRLAGGNTDTQYF. The CDR3 DNA reads TGTGCCAGCAGCTTAGTGCGACTAGCGGGGGGCAACACAGATACGCAGTATTTT.

This chain uses TRBV19 with TRBJ2-3, with 10 bases fitting TRBD1. In germline, CDR1 is LNHDA, CDR2 SQIVND (reference sequence). Trimming cost V 4 bases and J 6 bases; bases outside gene matches: 13. The CDR3 has 17 residues. The CDR3 sequence: CASSNLLGTGERDTQYF. CDR3 coding DNA: TGTGCCAGTAGTAATCTACTCGGGACAGGGGAGCGGGATACGCAGTATTTT.

The chain links TRBV1 to TRBJ2-3. TRBV1 is flagged as a pseudogene. The CDR3 has 19 residues. CDR3 sequence: CTSSQEGRTMRVSTDTQYF. The CDR3 coding sequence is TGCACCAGCAGCCAAGAGGGACGGACGATGAGAGTCAGCACAGATACGCAGTATTTT.

This clone has more than one count but fewer than ten. The chain is built from TRBV12-5 and TRBJ1-1; D not certain. CDR3 length equals 12 residues. V lost 0 bases, J lost 11 bases, and 10 bases lay in between. The germline CDR1 and CDR2 sequences are LGHNT and FRNRAP. The CDR3 protein is CASGLVGFRAFF. The CDR3 DNA is TGTGCTAGTGGTTTGGTGGGTTTTAGGGCTTTCTTT.

This chain joins TRBV7-8 and TRBJ2-2; 11 positions match TRBD1. The junction had 5 bases not matched to a gene; V was cut back by 2 bases and J by 6 bases. The CDR3 is 16 residues long. Germline-derived CDR1 and CDR2 are SGHVS and FQNEAQ. The CDR3 region is CASSLSMGQGAGELFF. For the CDR3, the DNA is TGTGCCAGCAGCTTATCAATGGGACAGGGGGCCGGGGAGCTGTTTTTT. The full variable domain, its missing parts supplied by reference TRBV7-8 and TRBJ2-2, is GAGVSQSPRYKVAKRGQDVALRCDPISGHVSLFWYQQALGQGPEFLTYFQNEAQLDKSGLPSDRFFAERPEGSVSTLKIQRTQQEDSAVYLCASSLSMGQGAGELFFGEGSRLTVL.

This CDR3 reads CASSRDRGSMRGNEQFF. DNA of the CDR3: TGTGCCAGCAGTCGAGACAGGGGAAGTATGAGGGGCAATGAGCAGTTCTTC. This chain uses TRBV2 with TRBJ2-1; TRBD1 agrees at 8 bases. The germline gives CDR1 SNHLY, CDR2 FYNNEI. Germline trimming cut 5 bases from V and 6 bases from J; bases unmatched to any gene: 15. The CDR3 runs 17 residues.

The V call is TRBV5-6, the J call TRBJ2-3; D is possibly TRBD1 (5 bases). The V end lost 4 bases, the J end lost 11 bases, and 14 bases lay between the germline ends. This CDR3 is built from 12 residues. From germline, CDR1 is SGHDT and CDR2 YYEEEE. CDR3 sequence reads: CASSRRAQGQYF. CDR3 in DNA: TGTGCCAGCAGCAGGCGAGCTCAGGGGCAGTATTTT.

The rearrangement uses TRBV7-9 and TRBJ1-1; 8 nucleotides agree with TRBD1. The ends lost 5 bases at V and 6 bases at J; junction bases unmatched: 8. The CDR3 has 14 residues. Germline lookup yields CDR1 SEHNR and CDR2 FQNEAQ (reference sequence). CDR3: CASSQRQGFAEAFF. DNA of the CDR3: TGTGCCAGCAGCCAGAGACAGGGGTTCGCTGAAGCTTTCTTT.

This chain uses TRBV6-6 with TRBJ1-5, with TRBD1 identical over 12 bases. Germline V lookup: CDR1 MNHNY, CDR2 SVGAGI (reference sequence). Trimming cost V 0 bases and J 6 bases; bases outside gene matches: 3. The CDR3 is 16 residues long. CDR3 sequence: CASSYSGQGAFQPQHF. Here the CDR3 DNA reads TGTGCCAGCAGTTACTCGGGACAGGGGGCCTTTCAGCCCCAGCATTTT.

The chain carries TRBV18 and TRBJ2-4; D perhaps matches TRBD2 (6 bases). The CDR3 runs 18 residues. Trimming stripped 4 bases from V and 0 bases from J, with 19 bases between. Germline values: CDR1 KGHSH, CDR2 LQKENI. CDR3 nucleotide sequence: TGTGCCAGCTCACGAACGGACGGCGGGGTTCTAGCCAAAAACATTCAGTACTTC. Protein: CASSRTDGGVLAKNIQYF.

The chain joins TRBV7-9 to TRBJ2-1; unclear D gene. This CDR3 spans 13 amino acids. V lost 1 base, J lost 15 bases, and 16 bases lay in between. Germline V lookup: CDR1 SEHNR, CDR2 FQNEAQ (reference sequence). CDR3 amino acids: CASSLVVDLILFF. As DNA, the CDR3 is TGTGCCAGCAGCTTAGTGGTGGACCTCATACTGTTCTTC.

The chain carries TRBV14 and TRBJ2-1, with D perhaps matching TRBD1 (6 bases). Trimming removed 5 bases from V and 4 bases from J, with 12 bases in between. Germline V gives CDR1 SGHDN, CDR2 FVKESK. The CDR3 runs 14 residues. DNA of the CDR3: TGTGCCAGCAGCTCCTTGGACAGTTACAATGAGCAGTTCTTC. It specifies CASSSLDSYNEQFF.

Only one count was recorded for this clone. V is TRBV9 and J is TRBJ1-4; 7 bases agree with TRBD1. The CDR3 runs 16 residues. Unmatched junction bases numbered 8, after V lost 3 bases and J lost 3 bases. CDR1 SGDLS and CDR2 YYNGEE come from the germline V gene. Here the CDR3 DNA reads TGTGCCAGCAGCGGGCGACAGGGCAATTCTAATGAAAAACTGTTTTTT. Protein sequence: CASSGRQGNSNEKLFF.